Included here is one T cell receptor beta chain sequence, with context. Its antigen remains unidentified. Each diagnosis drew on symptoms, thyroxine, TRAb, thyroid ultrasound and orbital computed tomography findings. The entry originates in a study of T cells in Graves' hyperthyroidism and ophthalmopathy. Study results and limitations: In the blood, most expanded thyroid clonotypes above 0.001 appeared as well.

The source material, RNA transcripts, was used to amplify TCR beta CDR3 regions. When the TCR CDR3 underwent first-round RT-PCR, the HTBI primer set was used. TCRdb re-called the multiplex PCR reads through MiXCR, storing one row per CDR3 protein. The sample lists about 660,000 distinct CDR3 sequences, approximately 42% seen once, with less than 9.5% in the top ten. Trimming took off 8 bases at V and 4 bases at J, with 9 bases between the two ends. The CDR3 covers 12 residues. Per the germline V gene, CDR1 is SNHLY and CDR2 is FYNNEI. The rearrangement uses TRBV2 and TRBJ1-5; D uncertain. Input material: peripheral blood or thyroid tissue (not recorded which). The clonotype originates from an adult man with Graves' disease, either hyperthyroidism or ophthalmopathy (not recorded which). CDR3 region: CASEKRNQPQHF. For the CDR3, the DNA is TGTGCCAGCGAGAAGAGGAATCAGCCCCAGCATTTT.